This TCR beta chain was documented in a study of T cell changes during pregnancy in multiple sclerosis. V dropped 5 bases and J dropped 2 bases, with 28 bases sitting between them. The CDR3 is 19 residues long. Germline lookup yields CDR1 SGHTA and CDR2 FQGTGA. The table came from immunoSEQ multiplex PCR; TCRdb's copy has only in-frame clones and leaves some out. The sample shows 25,000 to 30,000 clones, roughly 92% of them seen only once. Sequenced here: CD4+ T cells from peripheral blood mononuclear cells, sampled in the first trimester of pregnancy. The origin of this receptor is a female donor with multiple sclerosis, enrolled in a pregnancy study. The chain links TRBV7-3 to TRBJ2-7; tentative D call: TRBD2 (7 bases). CDR3 loop: CASSHPLGPRGGRPYEQYF. In DNA, the CDR3 is TGTGCCAGCAGCCATCCTTTGGGCCCTAGGGGGGGGCGACCCTACGAGCAGTACTTC.